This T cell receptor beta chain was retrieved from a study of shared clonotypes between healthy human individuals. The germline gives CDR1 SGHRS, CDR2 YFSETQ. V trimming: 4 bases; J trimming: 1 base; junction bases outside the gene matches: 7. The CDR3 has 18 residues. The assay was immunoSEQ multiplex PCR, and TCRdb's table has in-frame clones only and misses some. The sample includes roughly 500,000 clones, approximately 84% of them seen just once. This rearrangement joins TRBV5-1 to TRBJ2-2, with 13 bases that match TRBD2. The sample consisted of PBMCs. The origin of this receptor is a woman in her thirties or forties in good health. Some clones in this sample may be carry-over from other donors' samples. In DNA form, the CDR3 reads TGCGCCAGCAGCCCCGGGACTAGCGGGACAATGAACACCGGGGAGCTGTTTTTT. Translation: CASSPGTSGTMNTGELFF.